The entry below gives a single T cell receptor beta chain sequence along with its context. Antigen unknown. A junction boundary mismatches the germline segment, possibly from a read error. This specimen comes from a study of metastatic and nonmetastatic thyroid tumors. As for the study in general: Repertoire comparison spanned blood and tumor or nodule tissue of malignant and benign thyroid patients. Study observations and caveats: Across blood and tumor, TCR beta diversity in malignant thyroid tumors was reportedly significantly higher than in benign nodules.

Not a single patient had been given any form of treatment at any point before undergoing thyroid surgery. This CDR3 is built from 13 residues. Germline V gene sequence: CDR1 MDHEN, CDR2 SYDVKM. Under the authors' procedure: Construction of a distant-metastasis classifier for papillary thyroid cancer relied on CDR3 differences across clinicopathological groups. Using MiXCR, TCRdb re-called clones from the PCR reads. The V and J calls shown here were made by TCRdb, not taken from the authors' results. Of some 55,000 clones in the sample, more than 20% were seen once. Sequencing was done on a sample of blood. The TCR sequence derives from a female donor with papillary thyroid cancer or a benign thyroid nodule (not recorded which). Some clones in this sample may be carry-over from other donors' samples. This chain joins TRBV28 and TRBJ1-1; D unclear. The CDR3 DNA reads TGTGCCAGCCGAACAGACGGGAACACTGAAGATTTCTTT. It encodes CASRTDGNTEDFF.